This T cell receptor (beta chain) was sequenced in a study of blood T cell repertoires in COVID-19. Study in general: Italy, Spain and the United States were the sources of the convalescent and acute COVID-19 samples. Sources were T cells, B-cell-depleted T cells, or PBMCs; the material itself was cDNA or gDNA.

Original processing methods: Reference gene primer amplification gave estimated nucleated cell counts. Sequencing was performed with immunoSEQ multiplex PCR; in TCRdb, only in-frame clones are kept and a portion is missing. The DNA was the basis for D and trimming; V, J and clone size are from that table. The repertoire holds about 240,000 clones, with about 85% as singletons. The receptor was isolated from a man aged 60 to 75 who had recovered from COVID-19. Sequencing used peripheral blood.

The CDR3 region has the DNA TGTGCCAGCAGCTTGGCGCCCACAGCGGGGCACGAGCAGTACTTC. Translating gives CASSLAPTAGHEQYF. V is TRBV5-6 and J is TRBJ2-7; 7 bases line up with TRBD2. CDR3 size: 15 residues. Germline CDR1 reads SGHDT; CDR2 reads YYEEEE. V lost 0 bases, J lost 5 bases, and 8 bases stayed unmatched.